This T cell receptor beta chain was sequenced during a study of resident and recirculating memory T cells in vitiligo. Study results and caveats: Clonality differed among vitiligo lesions, with no unique dominant clone.

No patient showed confetti depigmentation, a clinical sign of active disease. Anyone treated within the previous three months was excluded. A word on this clone: Its antigen is currently unknown.

The method was immunoSEQ multiplex PCR; TCRdb's version includes in-frame clones alone and lacks a portion of them. The table shows roughly 80,000 clones, with roughly 94% occurring only once. Germline values: CDR1 SGDLS, CDR2 YYNGEE. Trimming pared 2 bases from V and 0 bases from J, leaving 12 bases between. There are 16 residues in the CDR3. The sequencing sample was made of blood. This receptor was obtained from a male donor with vitiligo. The rearrangement uses TRBV9 and TRBJ1-3; D is ambiguous. This CDR3 reads CASSVFPSGSGNTIYF. DNA for the CDR3: TGTGCCAGCAGCGTTTTCCCCTCGGGCTCTGGAAACACCATATATTTT.